These T cell receptor beta chains were read from a single sample in a study of blood T cell repertoires in COVID-19. The method was immunoSEQ multiplex PCR; TCRdb's version includes in-frame clones alone and lacks a portion of them. The repertoire consists of fewer than 300,000 clones, with about 87% occurring once and the leading ten covering 1% to 1.5%. The sequencing input was PBMCs or T cells enriched from blood (not recorded which). The receptors stem from a woman in her forties with acute COVID-19. The CDR3 runs from the conserved cysteine through the conserved F or W. A D gene is named only where the DNA matches it firmly. Not every row has a clone size; where given, it reads once, few, many or a size class.

>TRBJ2-1|TRBV5-1|TRBD2|few
TGCGCCAGCAGCTTGAGCGGGAGCTCCTACAATGAGCAGTTCTTC
CASSLSGSSYNEQFF
>TRBJ1-2|TRBV4-3|TRBD1|few
TGCGCCAGCAGCCAGACCCGGACAGGAAGCGGCTACACCTTC
CASSQTRTGSGYTF
>TRBJ1-5|TRBV12-3/TRBV12-4|NA|NA
TGTGCCAGCAGTTTAGAACAGGTAGAGCCCCAGCATTTT
CASSLEQVEPQHF
>TRBJ1-1|TRBV9|NA|NA
TGTGCCAGTGGCGCGGACTTGAACACTGAAGCTTTCTTT
CASGADLNTEAFF
>TRBJ2-7|TRBV10-3|NA|NA
TGTGCCATCAGTGAGTACCAGACAAGTTTACGAGCAGAGTACTTC
CAISEYQTSLRAEYF
>TRBJ1-1|TRBV30|NA|NA
TGTGCCTGGAGTGTACGCTGGGAGGGTGAAGCTTTCTTT
CAWSVRWEGEAFF
>TRBJ2-5|TRBV7-9|NA|NA
TGTGCCAGCAGCTTAGTTCACAGCGACACAGGGAGTGAGACCCAGTACTTC
CASSLVHSDTGSETQYF
>TRBJ1-5|TRBV28|TRBD1|NA
TGTGCCAGCAGTTCCCATGGACAGGGTTTTTATGTCGGGAGCAATCAGCCCCAGCATTTT
CASSSHGQGFYVGSNQPQHF
>TRBJ2-3|TRBV4-3|TRBD2|NA
TGCGCCAGCAGCCGGGCAAGCGGGATCGGCGGGGATACGCAGTATTTT
CASSRASGIGGDTQYF
>TRBJ1-3|TRBV5-1|NA|NA
TGCGCCAGCAGCTTACGGGGTTCTGGAAACACCATATATTTT
CASSLRGSGNTIYF
>TRBJ1-5|TRBV5-1|TRBD1|once
TGCGCCAGCAGTCGGACAGGGGGCAATCAGCCCCAGCATTTT
CASSRTGGNQPQHF
>TRBJ1-2|TRBV27|TRBD1|NA
TGTGCCAGCAGTTTCTGGACAGGGGAAGGGTATGGCTACACCTTC
CASSFWTGEGYGYTF
>TRBJ1-6|TRBV9|NA|NA
TGTGCCAGCAGCCCACAGGACAGTTTATATAATTCACCCCTCCACTTT
CASSPQDSLYNSPLHF
>TRBJ1-4|TRBV7-8|NA|NA
TGTGCCAGCAGGCGGACGCGGGGAGGGCCATCTAATGAAAAACTGTTTTTT
CASRRTRGGPSNEKLFF
>TRBJ1-1|TRBV19|NA|NA
TGTGCCAGTAGTCAAAGGCGAGAGGGGAACACTGAAGCTTTCTTT
CASSQRREGNTEAFF
>TRBJ2-1|TRBV12-3/TRBV12-4|NA|NA
TGTGCCAGCAGTTGGGGCGACCCGTGGGAGCAGTTCTTC
CASSWGDPWEQFF
>TRBJ2-7|TRBV11-3|TRBD1|NA
TGTGCCAGCAGCTGGGGGACAGCCTACGAGCAGTACTTC
CASSWGTAYEQYF
>TRBJ1-4|TRBV11-2|NA|NA
TGTGCCAGCAGCTTAGTTGGTCGGAGTAATGAAAAACTGTTTTTT
CASSLVGRSNEKLFF
>TRBJ2-1|TRBV12-3/TRBV12-4|NA|NA
TGTGCCAGCAGTCATCAGGGCGAGCAGTTCTTC
CASSHQGEQFF
>TRBJ2-4|TRBV6-2/TRBV6-3|TRBD2|once
TGTGCCAGCAGTCCACTAGCGGGAGACGTAGCCAAAAACATTCAGTACTTC
CASSPLAGDVAKNIQYF
>TRBJ2-1|TRBV6-4|TRBD2|NA
TGTGCCAGCAGTTCCCGGGAGGGCCTTTACAATGAGCAGTTCTTC
CASSSREGLYNEQFF
>TRBJ1-3|TRBV28|NA|NA
TGTGCCAGCAGTTCCCCCAGCGGGGGTGGCGGAAACACCATATATTTT
CASSSPSGGGGNTIYF
>TRBJ1-4|TRBV30|TRBD1|once
TGTGCCTGGAGTGTTGGACAGGGTTTTAGAAAACTGTTTTTT
CAWSVGQGFRKLFF
>TRBJ2-7|TRBV5-1|NA|NA
TGCGCCAGCAGCTTTGGTAATGGACAGCCCTACGAGCAGTACTTC
CASSFGNGQPYEQYF
>TRBJ1-5|TRBV5-1|NA|NA
TGCGCCAGCAGCTTGGGAACAGAAGAACAGCCCCAGCATTTT
CASSLGTEEQPQHF
>TRBJ1-2|TRBV19|NA|NA
TGTGCCAGTAGTATCCCCGGGGGGAGCTATGGCTACACCTTC
CASSIPGGSYGYTF
>TRBJ2-1|TRBV9|NA|NA
TGTGCCAGCAGCGTCAGCTACAATGAGCAGTTCTTC
CASSVSYNEQFF
>TRBJ2-3|TRBV5-4|TRBD2|NA
TGTGCCAGCAGTCCAAGACTAGCCGAACTCACAGATACGCAGTATTTT
CASSPRLAELTDTQYF
>TRBJ1-1|TRBV27|NA|NA
TGTGCCAGCACCCCCCATGGCGAGGGGAACACTGAAGCTTTCTTT
CASTPHGEGNTEAFF
>TRBJ2-5|TRBV15|NA|NA
TGTGCCACCAGCAGAGTTCGCGGGTACCAAGAGACCCAGTACTTC
CATSRVRGYQETQYF
>TRBJ1-1|TRBV19|TRBD1|NA
TGTGCCAGTAGTCAAGACAGGGTCTCTGAAGCTTTCTTT
CASSQDRVSEAFF
>TRBJ2-3|TRBV15|NA|few
TGTGCCACCAGCACCCGGCTAAGCGGTTTCACAGATACGCAGTATTTT
CATSTRLSGFTDTQYF
>TRBJ2-3|TRBV6-2/TRBV6-3|NA|NA
TGTGCCAGCAGTTACTCGATCGGTCTCCGAGCGGGCGTACGAAGAGATACGCAGTATTTT
CASSYSIGLRAGVRRDTQYF
>TRBJ1-5|TRBV27|TRBD1|NA
TGTGCCAGCGGACTGACAGGGGACCCCAATCAGCCCCAGCATTTT
CASGLTGDPNQPQHF
>TRBJ1-4|TRBV6-5|TRBD1|NA
TGTGCCAGCAGCAAACCACAGGGGGGTAGGGAAAAACTGTTTTTT
CASSKPQGGREKLFF
>TRBJ2-7|TRBV27|TRBD2|NA
TGTGCCAGCAGTTCCGAAGGGACTAGCGCCTACGAGCAGTACTTC
CASSSEGTSAYEQYF
>TRBJ2-7|TRBV7-6|NA|NA
TGTGCCAGCAGCTTAGGGGGCACGGGCCTGAGCTCCTACGAGCAGTACTTC
CASSLGGTGLSSYEQYF
>TRBJ1-2|TRBV27|NA|NA
NA
CASSFLAGKLDRYGYTF
>TRBJ1-1|TRBV2|TRBD1|NA
TGTGCCAGCAGTACCTACAGGGGCGCAGCTTTCTTT
CASSTYRGAAFF
>TRBJ1-2|TRBV30|TRBD1|NA
TGTGCCTGGAAGGGACAGGGGATCTATGGCTACACCTTC
CAWKGQGIYGYTF
>TRBJ2-2|TRBV11-3|NA|NA
TGTGCCAGCAGCTTAGCAGGGATCACCGGGGAGCTGTTTTTT
CASSLAGITGELFF
>TRBJ1-1|TRBV30|NA|NA
TGTGGCGGTGATGTGGATGTCGGCCCTGAAGCTTTCTTT
CGGDVDVGPEAFF
>TRBJ2-5|TRBV19|TRBD2|NA
TGTGCCAGTACCAATAGCGGGAGGGCGACCCAGTACTTC
CASTNSGRATQYF
>TRBJ1-3|TRBV6-5|TRBD1|NA
TGTGCCAGCAGCTTGTACAGGGGGTACGGAAACACCATATATTTT
CASSLYRGYGNTIYF
>TRBJ2-7|TRBV7-8|NA|NA
TGTGCCAGCAGCTTGGAGGCGGCAGGCTGGTCCTACGAGCAGTACTTC
CASSLEAAGWSYEQYF
>TRBJ2-7|TRBV6-1|NA|NA
TGTGCCAGCAGTGAACCTGTGAGCTACGAGCAGTACTTC
CASSEPVSYEQYF
>TRBJ1-3|TRBV5-1|TRBD1|NA
TGCGCCAGCAGCCCCGGGACAGGGGCGCACTCTGGAAACACCATATATTTT
CASSPGTGAHSGNTIYF
>TRBJ1-1|TRBV11-2|NA|NA
TGTGCCAGCAGCTCAAGTTCGGACAGTCTAATGAACACTGAAGCTTTCTTT
CASSSSSDSLMNTEAFF
>TRBJ1-3|TRBV19|NA|NA
TGTGCCAGTGGATTAACGGACTACCACTCTGGAAACACCATATATTTT
CASGLTDYHSGNTIYF
>TRBJ1-3|TRBV29-1|NA|once
TGCAGCGTTTTGGGCTTCTTTGGAAACACCATATATTTT
CSVLGFFGNTIYF
>TRBJ2-4|TRBV18|NA|once
TGTGCCAGCTCCCCCCAACCAGTAAACAAAAACATTCAGTACTTC
CASSPQPVNKNIQYF